This T cell receptor (beta chain) is drawn from a study of cytomegalovirus exposure and HLA in healthy donors. Study-wide results and limits: In most subjects, TCR beta sequences reportedly gave accurate predictions of HLA-A and HLA-B alleles. Previously analyzed data showed that most TCR beta V segments were productive at a frequency of about 90% or about 30%. No immune exposure information besides CMV serostatus was available.

This clone was observed a single time. What it binds is not known. Primers for the PCR totalled 60 Vbeta and 13 Jbeta. Repertoires were generated with immunoSEQ multiplex PCR, while TCRdb's copy carries only in-frame clones and drops some. In the table there are about 190,000 clones, around 88% of which are singletons. Sequencing was done on a sample of PBMCs. The TCR comes from a middle-aged man in good health and CMV-seropositive.

This CDR3 reads CASSLSRDNEQYF. The CDR3 bases are TGTGCCAGCAGCTTATCCAGGGATAACGAGCAGTACTTC. The chain links TRBV11-2 to TRBJ2-7; a possible D gene is TRBD1 (5 bases). The CDR3 spans 13 residues. The ends were cut back, 2 bases at V and 5 bases at J, with 10 bases in the middle. In germline, CDR1 is SGHAT, CDR2 FQNNGV.